This record covers a single T cell receptor (beta chain). Its cognate antigen is unknown. Together with a sample-barcoded 5' primer, a J-beta primer mix was included in a second PCR lasting roughly 6 to 12 cycles. There were at least 3 million CDR3-containing paired-end reads obtained from each sample. TCRdb reanalysed the 5' RACE reads using MiXCR and keeps one entry per CDR3 protein. The repertoire includes roughly 1,300,000 distinct CDR3 sequences, 55% to 75% of them detected once, and 5% to 7% sits in the top ten. Collection of ten milliliters of peripheral blood was performed for each donor. Germline V gene data show CDR1 as WNHNN and CDR2 as SYGVQD (reference sequence). Trimming took off 4 bases at V and 3 bases at J, with 12 bases between the two ends. This CDR3 region has 14 residues. These data come from a study of blood T cells in healthy people across ages. Study-wide points: The study lacked donor CMV status, which possibly confounded expanded clonotype changes.

The rearrangement joins TRBV10-1 to TRBJ1-1, with D hard to call. The sequencing sample was made of blood. The receptor was derived from a man aged 18 to 29 in good health. The CDR3 bases are TGCGCCAGCAGTGTCCGAGGGCTCCACACTGAAGCTTTCTTT. This sequence encodes CASSVRGLHTEAFF.